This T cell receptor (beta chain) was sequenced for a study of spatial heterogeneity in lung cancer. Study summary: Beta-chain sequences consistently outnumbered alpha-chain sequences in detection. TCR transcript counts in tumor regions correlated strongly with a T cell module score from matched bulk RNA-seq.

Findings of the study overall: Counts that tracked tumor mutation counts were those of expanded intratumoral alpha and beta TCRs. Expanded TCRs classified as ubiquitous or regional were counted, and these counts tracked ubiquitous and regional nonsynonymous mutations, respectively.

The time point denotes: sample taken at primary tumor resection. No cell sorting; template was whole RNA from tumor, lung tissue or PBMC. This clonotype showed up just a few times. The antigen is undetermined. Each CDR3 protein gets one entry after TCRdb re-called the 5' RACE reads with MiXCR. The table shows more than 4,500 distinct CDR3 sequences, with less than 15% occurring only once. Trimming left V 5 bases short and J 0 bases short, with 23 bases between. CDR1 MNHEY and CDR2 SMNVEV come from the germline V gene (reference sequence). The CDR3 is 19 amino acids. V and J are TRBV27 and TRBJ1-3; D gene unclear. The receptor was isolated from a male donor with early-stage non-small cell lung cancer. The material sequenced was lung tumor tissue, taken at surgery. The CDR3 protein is CASSRETPGPYFSGNTIYF. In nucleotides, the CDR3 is TGTGCCAGCAGTAGAGAAACCCCGGGTCCATACTTCTCTGGAAACACCATATATTTT.